The clone carrying this T cell receptor beta chain was observed a few times. Its antigen is still unknown. The entry originates in a study of OX40 agonist ivuxolimab in advanced cancers. Study information: Patients were treated with intravenous ivuxolimab, dosed at 0.01 to 10 mg/kg and infused every 2 weeks. Males comprised 82.7% of the group, whose mean age was roughly 60 years (range roughly 20 to 85).

Only in-frame clones appear in the TCRdb table, and some are missing; sequencing was by immunoSEQ multiplex PCR. The sample carries approximately 15,000 clones, about 88% recorded once. CDR1 and CDR2 from the germline V gene are SGHTA and FQGTGA. The CDR3 sequence is 17 residues long. Trimming took 2 bases from V and 6 from J; bases not matched to a gene: 11. Study-wide results and caveats: Mean expanded clone counts were higher in CD8+ than CD4+ T cells.

Patients were ruled out by autoimmune disease history or systemic immunosuppression. The sequence was collected from an adult with an advanced solid tumor such as melanoma, head and neck, liver or kidney cancer. The chain combines TRBV7-3 with TRBJ2-3; 10 bases are shared with TRBD2. This specimen consisted of CD4+ or CD8+ T cells sorted from blood, obtained in a trial of the OX40 agonist ivuxolimab. The DNA of the CDR3 is TGTGCCAGCAGCTTACACACGGCTAGCGGGAGACTTGATACGCAGTATTTT. Encoded protein: CASSLHTASGRLDTQYF.